The clone carrying this TCR beta chain was observed at least ten times. Its target is unknown. The data derive from a study of T cells in Graves' hyperthyroidism and ophthalmopathy. Overall study findings and caveats: Researchers report that a 13 V-J model separated ophthalmopathy from stable hyperthyroidism. With a median lead of roughly 6.8 months before onset, the model predicted ophthalmopathy.

Ophthalmopathy patients showed a Clinical Activity Score of at least 3, NOSPECS grade of at least 4 and duration under 3 months. The V end lost 3 bases, the J end lost 6 bases, and 17 bases lay between the germline ends. Germline V gene sequence: CDR1 GTSNPN, CDR2 SVGIG (reference sequence). The CDR3 covers 14 residues. TCR beta CDR3 regions were amplified from RNA transcripts. With the HTBI primer set, the TCR CDR3 went through a first round of RT-PCR. In TCRdb, the multiplex PCR reads were re-called with MiXCR into one record per CDR3 protein. The sample lists 300,000 to 500,000 distinct CDR3 sequences; roughly an eighth were seen once.

This chain links TRBV30 with TRBJ1-1; possibly TRBD1 for D (5 bases). The clonotype comes from a man aged 50 to 60 with Graves' ophthalmopathy. Sample: blood. This CDR3 reads CAWSPSPGWSEAFF. The CDR3 DNA reads as TGTGCCTGGAGCCCATCTCCAGGGTGGTCTGAAGCTTTCTTT.